The 30 T cell receptor beta chains below were found in one sample sequenced in a study of T cells in Graves' hyperthyroidism and ophthalmopathy. What was amplified from RNA transcripts were TCR beta CDR3 regions. The TCR CDR3 was amplified in a first-round RT-PCR using the HTBI primer set. TCRdb reprocessed the multiplex PCR reads with MiXCR, giving one entry per CDR3 protein. The sample contains under 600,000 distinct CDR3 sequences, 16% of which appear only once. Sequencing was carried out using blood. The receptor source for this set is a middle-aged woman with Graves' ophthalmopathy.

This chain joins TRBV15 and TRBJ1-3, with D perhaps TRBD1 (5 bases). Trimming took off 0 bases at V and 2 bases at J, with 8 bases between the two ends. The CDR3 totals 15 residues. CDR1 and CDR2 (germline): LNHNV, YYDKDF (reference sequence). CDR3 in amino acids: CATSRDRVAGNTIYF. The CDR3 bases are TGTGCCACCAGCAGAGACAGGGTTGCTGGAAACACCATATATTTT.

This clonotype has at least ten counts. The chain couples TRBV7-2 to TRBJ2-7; D possibly corresponds to TRBD1 (6 bases). CDR3 size: 15 residues. Germline V CDR1 and CDR2: SGHTA, FQGNSA. Trimming cost V 5 bases and J 4 bases, with 18 bases left between them. This CDR3 is CASSRPGTTSYEQYF. In DNA form, the CDR3 reads TGTGCCAGCAGCCGCCCCGGGACAACATCTTACGAGCAGTACTTC.

This clonotype was recorded a few times. This chain uses TRBV7-9 with TRBJ2-2; no firm D call. CDR3 size: 15 residues. Germline-derived CDR1 and CDR2 are SEHNR and FQNEAQ (reference sequence). Trimming stripped 5 bases from V and 0 bases from J, with 10 bases between. The CDR3 loop is CASSPTAPNTGELFF. The CDR3 coding sequence is TGTGCCAGCAGCCCAACAGCACCGAACACCGGGGAGCTGTTTTTT.

This clonotype was recorded at least ten times. The J gene is TRBJ2-1, the V gene TRBV7-9, with D possibly TRBD1 on 6 matching bases. This CDR3 contains 14 residues. Germline CDR1 reads SEHNR; CDR2 reads FQNEAQ (reference sequence). The V end was cut by 0 bases, the J end by 6 bases, with 9 bases between. The CDR3 region is CASSLAGQFNEQFF. In nucleotides, the CDR3 is TGTGCCAGCAGCTTAGCCGGACAGTTCAATGAGCAGTTCTTC.

This clonotype was observed many times. The chain joins TRBV30 to TRBJ1-2, with D perhaps TRBD1 (5 bases). Germline assignment: CDR1 GTSNPN and CDR2 SVGIG (reference sequence). The CDR3 totals 14 residues. V was shortened by 0 bases and J by 8 bases, with 16 bases between the two germline ends. This CDR3 reads CAWSVHGAGGGYTF. The CDR3 DNA reads TGTGCCTGGAGTGTACATGGGGCCGGTGGAGGCTACACCTTC.

This clonotype was counted at least ten times. The V call is TRBV2, the J call TRBJ2-3, with 7 bases lining up with TRBD2. The CDR3 spans 18 residues. Germline V gives CDR1 SNHLY, CDR2 FYNNEI. V lost 1 base and J lost 2; bases outside the gene matches: 12. CDR3 bases: TGTGCCAGCAGTGAAGATGTGACTAGCTACCCGCTCACAGATACGCAGTATTTT. Translation gives CASSEDVTSYPLTDTQYF.

The V call is TRBV19, the J call TRBJ2-1; 8 bases align to TRBD2. The junction had 8 bases not matched to a gene; V was cut back by 5 bases and J by 8 bases. Germline CDR1 is LNHDA and CDR2 is SQIVND (reference sequence). This CDR3 is 14 amino acids long. The CDR3 is CASSRAGGLDEQFF. The CDR3 DNA sequence: TGTGCCAGTAGTCGGGCGGGAGGATTGGATGAGCAGTTCTTC.

In this sample, this clonotype turned up many times. The V call is TRBV2, the J call TRBJ2-1; D perhaps matches TRBD1 (6 bases). Trimming removed 5 bases from V and 6 bases from J, with 8 bases in between. This CDR3 region has 12 residues. Germline values: CDR1 SNHLY, CDR2 FYNNEI. CDR3 in amino acids: CASSTGLNEQFF. The CDR3 DNA reads as TGTGCCAGCAGTACAGGGCTCAATGAGCAGTTCTTC.

This sequence joins TRBV6-2 or TRBV6-3 and TRBJ2-2; D is uncertain. V was pared by 6 bases and J by 0 bases, with 14 bases between. The CDR3 spans 16 residues. Germline CDR1 and CDR2: MNHEY and SVGEGT. The CDR3 sequence: CASRLETDSNTGELFF. The CDR3 DNA sequence: TGTGCCAGCAGGCTCGAGACGGATTCGAACACCGGGGAGCTGTTTTTT.

At least ten counts were recorded for this clonotype. The chain uses TRBV7-3 and TRBJ2-3, with D perhaps TRBD2 (5 bases). Trimming left V 4 bases short and J 3 bases short, with 17 bases between. The CDR3 contains 16 residues. Per germline, CDR1 SGHTA and CDR2 FQGTGA. CDR3 amino acids: CASSYPTIPKTDTQYF. The CDR3, as DNA: TGTGCCAGCAGCTACCCGACTATCCCCAAAACAGATACGCAGTATTTT.

This clonotype was detected a few times. This chain links TRBV5-1 with TRBJ2-2; D gene ambiguous. V was shortened by 1 base and J by 6 bases, with 13 bases between the two germline ends. This CDR3 is built from 15 residues. The germline CDR1 and CDR2 sequences are SGHRS and YFSETQ. CDR3 amino acids: CASSLLPRTAGELFF. CDR3 nucleotide sequence: TGCGCCAGCAGCTTGTTACCCAGGACGGCCGGGGAGCTGTTTTTT.

A remark on this clonotype: One end of the junction fails to match germline, which may point to a read error. The chain joins TRBV6-2 or TRBV6-3 to TRBJ2-6, with unresolved D. Germline V gene data show CDR1 as MNHEY and CDR2 as SVGEGT. The CDR3 spans 15 residues. CDR3 coding DNA: TGTTCCAGCAGTTATCTGAACTCTGGGGCCAACGTCCTGACTTTC. This translates into CSSSYLNSGANVLTF.

This clonotype was counted ten times or more. V gene TRBV6-1 combines with J gene TRBJ1-1, with TRBD1 matching 8 bases. CDR3 length: 13 residues. Germline CDR1 MNHNS, CDR2 SASEGT. The trim removed 3 bases at V and 5 bases at J, leaving 2 bases unmatched. The CDR3 loop is CASSDTGGTEAFF. The CDR3 nucleotides read TGTGCCAGCAGTGATACAGGGGGTACTGAAGCTTTCTTT.

The rearrangement uses TRBV14 and TRBJ1-3; D is unresolved. The V and J ends lost 9 bases and 0 bases respectively, with 9 bases between them. This CDR3 spans 13 amino acids. Per germline, CDR1 SGHDN and CDR2 FVKESK. For the CDR3, the DNA is TGTGCCAGTAGGTTTTCCTCTGGAAACACCATATATTTT. This encodes CASRFSSGNTIYF.

This clonotype was seen at least ten times. This chain connects TRBV3-1 to TRBJ1-1; D possibly corresponds to TRBD1 (6 bases). The V end lost 2 bases, the J end lost 0 bases, and 10 bases lay between the germline ends. The germline V gene has CDR1 LGHDT and CDR2 YNNKEL (reference sequence). The CDR3 loop spans 15 amino acids. The CDR3: CASSQPQGMNTEAFF. CDR3 in DNA: TGTGCCAGCAGCCAACCTCAGGGGATGAACACTGAAGCTTTCTTT.

This clonotype has ten or more counts. This rearrangement joins TRBV27 to TRBJ2-7; tentative D call: TRBD1 (6 bases). The V and J ends lost 6 bases and 1 base respectively, with 10 bases between them. The CDR3 sequence is 13 residues long. From germline, CDR1 is MNHEY and CDR2 SMNVEV (reference sequence). The CDR3 loop is CASREDSSYEQYF. DNA of the CDR3: TGTGCCAGCAGGGAGGACAGTTCCTACGAGCAGTACTTC.

This clonotype was seen once. A much larger clone is a single base away; this may be a read error. The chain has TRBV3-1 and TRBJ1-6; a weak D match, TRBD1 (5 bases). Germline CDR1 LGHDT, CDR2 YNNKEL (reference sequence). The CDR3 extends over 15 amino acids. The CDR3 reads CASGQATGPGSPLHF. The CDR3 region has the DNA TGTGCCAGCGGCCAAGCTACGGGGCCAGGATCACCCCTCCACTTT.

This clonotype was recorded at least ten times. The chain joins TRBV20-1 to TRBJ2-1, with D perhaps TRBD1 (5 bases). V gave up 1 base and J gave up 6 bases, with 16 bases separating them. The CDR3 loop spans 15 amino acids. The V gene's germline CDR1 is DFQATT and CDR2 SNEGSKA (reference sequence). CDR3: CSARVLGPDSNEQFF. CDR3 nucleotides: TGCAGTGCTAGAGTCCTCGGCCCCGACAGCAATGAGCAGTTCTTC.

The chain employs TRBV11-2 and TRBJ2-3, with 10 bases identical to TRBD1. V shed 4 bases, J shed 3 bases, and the junction held 13 bases outside the gene matches. Germline CDR1 SGHAT, CDR2 FQNNGV. The CDR3 runs to 18 residues. In DNA form, the CDR3 reads TGTGCCAGCAGCTCATTACCGGGACAGGGGTTTGGGACAGATACGCAGTATTTT. Translation: CASSSLPGQGFGTDTQYF.

The chain carries TRBV19 and TRBJ2-1, with TRBD2 matching 8 bases. V trimming: 5 bases; J trimming: 1 base; junction bases outside the gene matches: 7. Germline values: CDR1 LNHDA, CDR2 SQIVND (reference sequence). This CDR3 has 16 amino acids. The CDR3 here is CASSVRRGGSYNEQFF. DNA for the CDR3: TGTGCCAGTAGTGTCCGACGGGGGGGATCCTACAATGAGCAGTTCTTC.

The rearrangement links TRBV5-6 to TRBJ2-1; TRBD2 aligns across 8 bases. Trimming at V came to 3 bases and at J to 3 bases, leaving 5 bases not matched to a gene. CDR3 size: 15 residues. Germline V CDR1 and CDR2: SGHDT, YYEEEE. The CDR3 nucleotides read TGTGCCAGCAGCTCCCGGGAGGGACGCTACAATGAGCAGTTCTTC. Protein: CASSSREGRYNEQFF.

This clonotype was picked up a small number of times. The chain has TRBV20-1 and TRBJ2-7; 8 bases line up with TRBD2. Per germline, CDR1 DFQATT and CDR2 SNEGSKA (reference sequence). This CDR3 comprises 12 residues. The V segment lost 3 bases and the J segment 7 bases; nucleotides outside the gene matches: 5. CDR3 amino acids: CSASAGGGEQYF. The CDR3 DNA is TGCAGTGCTAGTGCGGGGGGAGGGGAGCAGTACTTC.

The J gene is TRBJ2-7, the V gene TRBV6-1; D may be TRBD1 (6 bases). The CDR3 extends over 13 amino acids. The germline V and J ends were trimmed by 6 bases and 3 bases, with 12 bases remaining between them. Germline V gene data show CDR1 as MNHNS and CDR2 as SASEGT. CDR3 residues: CASSGQFGYEQYF. The DNA for the CDR3 is TGTGCCAGCAGCGGACAGTTTGGCTACGAGCAGTACTTC.

This clonotype appeared a few times. A clone one base away is much larger, so this may be a read error. This chain uses TRBV28 with TRBJ2-7, with 7 bases lining up with TRBD1. The V gene's germline CDR1 is MDHEN and CDR2 SYDVKM. Germline trimming cut 3 bases from V and 2 bases from J; bases unmatched to any gene: 13. The CDR3 runs 17 residues. CDR3 region: CASSFRPSGGEPYEQYF. In DNA form, the CDR3 reads TGTGCCAGCAGTTTCCGGCCCTCAGGGGGAGAGCCCTACGAGCAGTACTTC.

This clonotype was seen at least ten times. The chain employs TRBV2 and TRBJ2-1; no clear D gene. Germline V gene lookup returns CDR1 SNHLY and CDR2 FYNNEI. This CDR3 comprises 11 residues. The V and J ends lost 2 bases and 8 bases respectively, with 4 bases between them. CDR3 bases: TGTGCCAGCAGTGAACGATATGAGCAGTTCTTC. This encodes CASSERYEQFF.

This clonotype came up many times. The V call is TRBV5-1, the J call TRBJ1-6, with 8 nucleotides matching TRBD1. CDR1 is SGHRS and CDR2 is YFSETQ in the germline V gene. CDR3 size: 13 residues. The junction had 2 bases not matched to a gene; V was cut back by 4 bases and J by 8 bases. The CDR3 DNA reads as TGCGCCAGCAGCGGGGACAGGCATTCACCCCTCCACTTT. Translating gives CASSGDRHSPLHF.

The gene calls are TRBV11-2 and TRBJ1-6; D is ambiguous. Trimming pared 6 bases from V and 6 bases from J, leaving 15 bases between. Germline V gene sequence: CDR1 SGHAT, CDR2 FQNNGV. The CDR3 spans 15 residues. In DNA, the CDR3 is TGTGCCAGCAGACAAACGTGGGTAGTTAATTCACCCCTCCACTTT. This sequence encodes CASRQTWVVNSPLHF.

This clonotype turned up a few times. The chain carries TRBV10-3 and TRBJ1-3; weak D call: TRBD1 (5 bases). Per germline, CDR1 ENHRY and CDR2 SYGVKD. Trimming left V 4 bases short and J 4 bases short, with 11 bases between. CDR3 size: 14 residues. CDR3 sequence (DNA): TGTGCCATCAGTGTGGGGGTGAGCGGAAACACCATATATTTT. It encodes CAISVGVSGNTIYF.

The chain joins TRBV28 to TRBJ2-3, with 8 positions matching TRBD1. CDR1 MDHEN and CDR2 SYDVKM come from the germline V gene. V shed 6 bases, J shed 2 bases, and the junction held 7 bases outside the gene matches. This CDR3 contains 15 residues. In DNA, the CDR3 is TGTGCCAGCAGCGATCAGGACAGGGTCACAGATACGCAGTATTTT. It encodes CASSDQDRVTDTQYF.

This clonotype was seen ten or more times. The chain has TRBV7-9 and TRBJ2-2, with D perhaps matching TRBD2 (5 bases). Germline values: CDR1 SEHNR, CDR2 FQNEAQ (reference sequence). V was trimmed by 5 bases and J by 7 bases, leaving 17 bases between them. There are 15 residues in the CDR3. In nucleotides, the CDR3 is TGTGCCAGCAGCCCCTACCGGGAAACGGGCGGGGAGCTGTTTTTT. It specifies CASSPYRETGGELFF. The variable domain in full, completed from reference TRBV7-9 and TRBJ2-2, reads DTGVSQNPRHKITKRGQNVTFRCDPISEHNRLYWYRQTLGQGPEFLTYFQNEAQLEKSRLLSDRFSAERPKGSFSTLEIQRTEQGDSAMYLCASSPYRETGGELFFGEGSRLTVL.